This T cell receptor beta chain was sequenced during a study of shared clonotypes between healthy human individuals. Here immunoSEQ multiplex PCR was the method, and the copy in TCRdb shows in-frame clones only, minus some. The table has 450,000 to 550,000 clones, approximately 85% seen once. The CDR3 has 12 amino acids. V lost 3 bases to trimming and J lost 9 bases, with 9 bases between them. Germline V gives CDR1 SNHLY, CDR2 FYNNEI. Specimen: PBMCs. This receptor was identified in a woman between 40 and 50 years old in good health. Some clones in this sample may be carry-over from other donors' samples. V gene TRBV2 combines with J gene TRBJ2-1; D ambiguous. In DNA, the CDR3 is TGTGCCAGCAGTGACGAGGATGGTGAGCAGTTCTTC. Amino acid sequence: CASSDEDGEQFF.